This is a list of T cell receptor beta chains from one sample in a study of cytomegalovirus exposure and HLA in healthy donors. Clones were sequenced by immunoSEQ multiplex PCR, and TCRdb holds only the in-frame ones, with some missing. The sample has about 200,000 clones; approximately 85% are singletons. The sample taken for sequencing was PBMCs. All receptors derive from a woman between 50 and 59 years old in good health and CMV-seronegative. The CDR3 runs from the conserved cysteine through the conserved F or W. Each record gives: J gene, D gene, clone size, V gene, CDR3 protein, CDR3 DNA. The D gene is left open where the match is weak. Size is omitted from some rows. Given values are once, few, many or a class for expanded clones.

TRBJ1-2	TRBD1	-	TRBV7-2	CASSLGFTGGSLYGYTF	TGTGCCAGCAGCTTAGGGTTTACAGGGGGCAGCCTCTATGGCTACACCTTC
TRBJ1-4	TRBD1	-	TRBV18	CASSRGQNNEKLFF	TGTGCCAGCTCACGGGGACAGAATAATGAAAAACTGTTTTTT
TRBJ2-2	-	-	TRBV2	CASSASGANTGELFF	TGTGCCAGCAGTGCGTCGGGAGCCAACACCGGGGAGCTGTTTTTT
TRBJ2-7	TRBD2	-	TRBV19	CASSMGSGRVYEQYF	TGTGCCAGTAGTATGGGGAGCGGGAGGGTCTACGAGCAGTACTTC
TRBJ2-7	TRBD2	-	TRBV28	CASAAGLAVSEQYF	TGTGCCAGCGCCGCCGGACTAGCGGTGAGTGAGCAGTACTTC
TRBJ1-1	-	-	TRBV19	CASSIRDIGTEAFF	TGTGCCAGTAGTATCAGAGACATCGGCACTGAAGCTTTCTTT
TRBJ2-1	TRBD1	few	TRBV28	CASSPGGSYNEQFF	TGTGCCAGCAGTCCAGGGGGCTCCTACAATGAGCAGTTCTTC
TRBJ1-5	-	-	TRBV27	CASSFTGRSNQPQHF	TGTGCCAGCAGTTTTACAGGGCGAAGCAATCAGCCCCAGCATTTT
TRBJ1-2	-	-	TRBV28	CASSPISGLGGYTF	TGTGCCAGCAGCCCCATTTCGGGACTTGGGGGCTACACCTTC
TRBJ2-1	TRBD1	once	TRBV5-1	CASSLVLGTGANEQFF	TGCGCCAGCAGCTTGGTACTTGGGACAGGGGCTAATGAGCAGTTCTTC
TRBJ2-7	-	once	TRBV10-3	CAISESEDRDEQYF	TGTGCCATCAGTGAGTCGGAGGACAGAGACGAGCAGTACTTC
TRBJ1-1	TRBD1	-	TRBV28	CASSPLTVGQPEAFF	TGTGCCAGCAGTCCCTTGACGGTGGGACAGCCCGAAGCTTTCTTT
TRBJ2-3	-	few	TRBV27	CASKGGMSTDTQYF	TGTGCCAGCAAGGGCGGGATGAGCACAGATACGCAGTATTTT
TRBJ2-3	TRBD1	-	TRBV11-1	CASRGDRRAPSTDTQYF	TGTGCCAGCCGAGGGGACAGGAGAGCTCCTAGCACAGATACGCAGTATTTT
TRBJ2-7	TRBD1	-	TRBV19	CASRPTGETYEQYF	TGTGCCAGTAGGCCTACAGGGGAAACCTACGAGCAGTACTTC
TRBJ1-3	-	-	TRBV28	CASSPGARTSGNTIYF	TGTGCCAGCAGTCCCGGAGCCAGAACTTCTGGAAACACCATATATTTT
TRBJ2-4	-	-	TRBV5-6	CASSLGLARSTFQYF	TGTGCCAGCAGCTTGGGGCTAGCGCGAAGCACCTTTCAGTACTTC